These 32 T cell receptor beta chains were sequenced from one sample in a study of OX40 agonist ivuxolimab in advanced cancers. Only in-frame clones appear in the TCRdb table, and some are missing; sequencing was by immunoSEQ multiplex PCR. The table has tens of thousands of clones, about 86% seen once; the top ten hold 2.4%. This specimen consisted of CD4+ or CD8+ T cells sorted from blood, obtained in a trial of the OX40 agonist ivuxolimab. These receptors were collected from an adult with an advanced solid tumor such as melanoma, head and neck, liver or kidney cancer.

This CDR3 is CASSPPGQGGKDQPQHF. The CDR3 nucleotides are TGTGCCAGCTCACCTCCGGGACAGGGAGGAAAAGATCAGCCCCAGCATTTT. This rearrangement joins TRBV18 to TRBJ1-5; the match to TRBD1 covers 9 bases. V shed 3 bases and J 5 bases; nucleotides not matched to a gene: 11. The CDR3 covers 17 residues. Germline lookup yields CDR1 KGHSH and CDR2 LQKENI.

The chain links TRBV30 to TRBJ2-7, with a tentative D call TRBD1 (5 bases). Germline V gene data show CDR1 as GTSNPN and CDR2 as SVGIG (reference sequence). The CDR3 runs to 13 residues. Deletions cut 2 bases from V and 6 bases from J, with 14 bases between. The CDR3 DNA reads TGTGCCTGGAGTCCCGACAGACGAGGCGAGCAGTACTTC. Residues: CAWSPDRRGEQYF.

This chain joins TRBV7-8 and TRBJ2-7; either TRBD1 or TRBD2 may fit D (6 bases each). The CDR3 contains 18 residues. The germline V gene has CDR1 SGHVS and CDR2 FQNEAQ. Trimming removed 4 bases at V and 0 bases at J, with 22 bases between. In nucleotides, the CDR3 is TGTGCCAGCAGCTCTGGGGGGCGCGGCAGAGGGTCCTCCTACGAGCAGTACTTC. It is translated as CASSSGGRGRGSSYEQYF.

V is TRBV5-4 and J is TRBJ1-1; D ambiguous. This CDR3 contains 11 residues. CDR1 is SGHNT and CDR2 is YYREEE in the germline V gene (reference sequence). Trimming shortened V by 4 bases and J by 1 base, and 2 bases separated the two germline ends. This CDR3 reads CASSRNTEAFF. The CDR3 DNA reads as TGTGCCAGCAGCAGGAACACTGAAGCTTTCTTT.

This chain uses TRBV7-8 with TRBJ2-7, with D possibly called TRBD1 or TRBD2 (5 bases each). V was trimmed by 5 bases and J by 6 bases, leaving 23 bases between them. Per germline, CDR1 SGHVS and CDR2 FQNEAQ. This CDR3 has 16 amino acids. CDR3 DNA sequence: TGTGCCAGCAGCACCCGGGTGGTAGGTGGGGGATCCGAGCAGTACTTC. It specifies CASSTRVVGGGSEQYF.

The CDR3 region has the DNA TGTGCCAGCAGCTTAGCGGAAAGTAGGAGTCAGCCCCAGCATTTT. Its protein is CASSLAESRSQPQHF. The J gene is TRBJ1-5, the V gene TRBV7-2; D is unresolved. Looked up from germline, CDR1 is SGHTA and CDR2 is FQGNSA. Trimming cost V 0 bases and J 6 bases, with 12 bases left between them. CDR3 length equals 15 residues. Filled out from reference TRBV7-2 and TRBJ1-5, the complete variable domain reads GAGVSQSPSNKVTEKGKDVELRCDPISGHTALYWYRQSLGQGLEFLIYFQGNSAPDKSGLPSDRFSAERTGGSVSTLTIQRTQQEDSAVYLCASSLAESRSQPQHFGDGTRLSIL.

V and J are TRBV9 and TRBJ2-6; weak D call: TRBD1 (7 bases). The germline V and J ends were trimmed by 4 bases and 1 base, with 18 bases remaining between them. Germline CDR1 is SGDLS and CDR2 is YYNGEE. The CDR3 has 18 residues. The CDR3 region has the DNA TGTGCCAGCAGCCCCTATCCAGGGGGGTATTCTGGGGCCAACGTCCTGACTTTC. Amino acid sequence: CASSPYPGGYSGANVLTF.

The J gene is TRBJ2-1, the V gene TRBV27, with a tentative D call TRBD2 (5 bases). This CDR3 is built from 14 residues. From germline, CDR1 is MNHEY and CDR2 SMNVEV (reference sequence). The V and J ends lost 6 bases and 2 bases respectively, with 11 bases between them. In DNA, the CDR3 is TGTGCCAGCAGCGAGCTAGCCCCCTACAATGAGCAGTTCTTC. Translating gives CASSELAPYNEQFF.

The rearrangement links TRBV25-1 to TRBJ2-5; no clear D. CDR3 size: 15 residues. V dropped 6 bases and J dropped 1 base, with 15 bases sitting between them. Germline-derived CDR1 and CDR2 are MGHDK and SYGVNS. CDR3 protein: CASRTPGRGQETQYF. CDR3 in DNA: TGTGCCAGCAGGACCCCGGGCCGCGGCCAAGAGACCCAGTACTTC.

V is TRBV7-9 and J is TRBJ2-7, with 7 bases matching TRBD1. This CDR3 spans 14 amino acids. Per germline, CDR1 SEHNR and CDR2 FQNEAQ (reference sequence). V shed 5 bases, J shed 6 bases, and the junction held 10 bases outside the gene matches. CDR3 in amino acids: CASSTSTGLSEQYF. CDR3 nucleotide sequence: TGTGCCAGCAGCACCTCGACAGGGTTAAGCGAGCAGTACTTC.

The count of this clone is one. The rearrangement links TRBV5-1 to TRBJ2-6; D unresolved. The V and J ends lost 0 bases and 0 bases respectively, with 1 base between them. The germline V gene encodes CDR1 SGHRS and CDR2 YFSETQ. The CDR3 spans 14 residues. As DNA, the CDR3 is TGCGCCAGCAGCTTGGTCTCTGGGGCCAACGTCCTGACTTTC. It is translated as CASSLVSGANVLTF.

The chain carries TRBV4-2 and TRBJ1-4; no clear D gene. Per germline, CDR1 LGHNA and CDR2 YNFKEQ. V was clipped by 6 bases and J by 5 bases, with 13 bases between them. CDR3 size: 14 residues. The CDR3 loop reads CASRAGWGNEKLFF. CDR3 in DNA: TGTGCCAGCAGGGCGGGCTGGGGAAATGAAAAACTGTTTTTT.

The rearrangement uses TRBV9 and TRBJ2-5; a weak D match, TRBD1 (7 bases). The last part of the DNA fits TRBJ2-7 better; the J call may be wrong. In germline, CDR1 is SGDLS, CDR2 YYNGEE. This CDR3 is 18 amino acids long. The CDR3 region has the DNA TGTGCCAGCAGCGTCGGACCGTGGGGGCAGGGGGGAACCTACGAGCAGTACTTC. It specifies CASSVGPWGQGGTYEQYF.

The chain links TRBV6-5 to TRBJ1-2, with D uncertain. CDR1 and CDR2 from the germline V gene are MNHEY and SVGAGI. Trimming removed 5 bases at V and 1 base at J, with 8 bases between. The CDR3 has 13 residues. CDR3 region: CASSTDFNYGYTF. CDR3 nucleotides: TGTGCCAGCAGTACGGACTTTAACTATGGCTACACCTTC.

This chain uses TRBV5-5 with TRBJ2-4; 7 nucleotides agree with TRBD1. The length of the CDR3 is 16 residues. Germline lookup yields CDR1 SGHKS and CDR2 YYEKEE (reference sequence). J lost 6 bases, V lost 5 bases, and 14 bases had no gene match. The CDR3 loop is CASSTDRVSTRNIQYF. The DNA for the CDR3 is TGTGCCAGCAGTACCGACAGGGTTAGTACCCGAAACATTCAGTACTTC. The variable domain in full, with the rest retrieved from reference TRBV5-5 and TRBJ2-4, is DAGVTQSPTHLIKTRGQQVTLRCSPISGHKSVSWYQQVLGQGPQFIFQYYEKEERGRGNFPDRFSARQFPNYSSELNVNALLLGDSALYLCASSTDRVSTRNIQYFGAGTRLSVL.

V and J are TRBV7-2 and TRBJ2-5; TRBD2 agrees at 8 bases. V trimming: 5 bases; J trimming: 4 bases; junction bases outside the gene matches: 15. The CDR3 loop spans 17 amino acids. From germline, CDR1 is SGHTA and CDR2 FQGNSA. This CDR3 reads CASSRGGLAGIRETQYF. The CDR3 bases are TGTGCCAGCAGCCGGGGGGGGCTAGCGGGTATCCGAGAGACCCAGTACTTC. Supplemented by reference TRBV7-2 and TRBJ2-5, the full variable domain reads GAGVSQSPSNKVTEKGKDVELRCDPISGHTALYWYRQSLGQGLEFLIYFQGNSAPDKSGLPSDRFSAERTGGSVSTLTIQRTQQEDSAVYLCASSRGGLAGIRETQYFGPGTRLLVL.

The chain has TRBV25-1 and TRBJ2-7; D remains unclear. The germline V gene encodes CDR1 MGHDK and CDR2 SYGVNS. The CDR3 runs to 10 residues. V was pared by 8 bases and J by 1 base, with 3 bases between. The CDR3: CASRSYEQYF. In nucleotides, the CDR3 is TGTGCCAGCCGATCCTACGAGCAGTACTTC.

The CDR3 DNA is TGCAGCGTTCGGGTCAGGGCAATCTACGAGCAGTACTTC. This codes for CSVRVRAIYEQYF. J is TRBJ2-7 and V is TRBV29-1; tentatively, D is TRBD1 (5 bases). V was trimmed by 5 bases and J by 3 bases, leaving 14 bases between them. CDR3 size: 13 residues. Germline CDR1 SQVTM, CDR2 ANQGSEA.

The chain recombines TRBV18 with TRBJ1-1, with D unresolved. Germline loops: CDR1 KGHSH, CDR2 LQKENI. The CDR3 sequence is 14 residues long. Trimming pared 3 bases from V and 3 bases from J, leaving 11 bases between. CDR3 protein: CASSPDVGDTEAFF. CDR3 nucleotide sequence: TGTGCCAGCTCACCTGATGTCGGCGACACTGAAGCTTTCTTT. The full variable domain, rest sourced from reference TRBV18 and TRBJ1-1, is NAGVMQNPRHLVRRRGQEARLRCSPMKGHSHVYWYRQLPEEGLKFMVYLQKENIIDESGMPKERFSAEFPKEGPSILRIQQVVRGDSAAYFCASSPDVGDTEAFFGQGTRLTVV.

The V gene is TRBV7-8, the J gene TRBJ2-6; D is perhaps TRBD2 (5 bases). The CDR3 consists of 16 residues. V dropped 3 bases and J dropped 2 bases, with 11 bases sitting between them. Germline CDR1 is SGHVS and CDR2 is FQNEAQ. CDR3 in amino acids: CASSFGELAGANVLTF. CDR3 sequence (DNA): TGTGCCAGCAGCTTCGGGGAACTAGCTGGGGCCAACGTCCTGACTTTC.

V usage is TRBV7-9 and J usage is TRBJ2-1; 7 nucleotides agree with TRBD2. Germline V gene lookup returns CDR1 SEHNR and CDR2 FQNEAQ (reference sequence). CDR3 size: 15 residues. After removal of 8 bases from V and 2 bases from J, the junction contained 9 bases not matched to a gene. CDR3 amino acids: CASGRLSGAYNEQFF. DNA for the CDR3: TGTGCCAGCGGCCGTTTAAGCGGGGCCTACAATGAGCAGTTCTTC.

J is TRBJ2-3 and V is TRBV13, with TRBD2 matching over 11 bases. This CDR3 has 17 amino acids. Germline trimming cut 5 bases from V and 5 bases from J; bases unmatched to any gene: 12. Germline values: CDR1 PRHDT, CDR2 FYEKMQ (reference sequence). CDR3 protein: CASSPTTGTSGEDTQYF. The CDR3 nucleotides read TGTGCCAGCAGCCCAACGACCGGGACTAGCGGTGAAGATACGCAGTATTTT.

The chain joins TRBV19 to TRBJ2-3; 7 bases fit TRBD2. Germline CDR1 and CDR2: LNHDA and SQIVND (reference sequence). The CDR3 length is 15 residues. The ends lost 6 bases at V and 4 bases at J; junction bases unmatched: 10. The CDR3 DNA follows: TGTGCCAGTAGCCCACAGCGGGAACGGGCAGATACGCAGTATTTT. Translation: CASSPQRERADTQYF.

The chain has TRBV27 and TRBJ2-3; D is uncertain. The V gene's germline CDR1 is MNHEY and CDR2 SMNVEV (reference sequence). V gave up 7 bases and J gave up 0 bases, with 8 bases separating them. The CDR3 has 13 residues. CDR3 protein: CASKFSSTDTQYF. The CDR3 bases are TGTGCCAGCAAATTCTCTAGCACAGATACGCAGTATTTT.

The V gene is TRBV12-5, the J gene TRBJ2-1, with a weak D call TRBD2 (5 bases). Germline CDR1 and CDR2: LGHNT and FRNRAP. Deletions cut 2 bases from V and 7 bases from J, with 18 bases between. The CDR3 loop spans 16 amino acids. CDR3 nucleotide sequence: TGTGCTAGTGGTTTGATCGTGGACTCGAGGTCGAATGAGCAGTTCTTC. Translation gives CASGLIVDSRSNEQFF.

A few counts support this clone. V gene TRBV4-1 combines with J gene TRBJ2-7; D possibly corresponds to TRBD1 (6 bases). The CDR3 sequence is 15 residues long. The V gene's germline CDR1 is MGHRA and CDR2 YSYEKL. Trimming stripped 1 base from V and 0 bases from J, with 10 bases between. Here the CDR3 reads CASSQGTGSSYEQYF. Here the CDR3 DNA reads TGCGCCAGCAGCCAAGGTACAGGGAGCTCCTACGAGCAGTACTTC.

The rearrangement links TRBV7-2 to TRBJ2-1; tentative D call: TRBD2 (6 bases). In germline, CDR1 is SGHTA, CDR2 FQGNSA. The V end lost 7 bases, the J end lost 5 bases, and 18 bases lay between the germline ends. The CDR3 extends over 15 amino acids. In nucleotides, the CDR3 is TGTGCCAGCAACGAGGAGGCGGGGAGCAACAATGAGCAGTTCTTC. This codes for CASNEEAGSNNEQFF.

The chain combines TRBV5-1 with TRBJ1-2; 7 bases map to TRBD1. Germline V lookup: CDR1 SGHRS, CDR2 YFSETQ. The CDR3 is 13 amino acids. J was trimmed by 4 bases and V by 3 bases; bases with no gene match: 3. The CDR3 coding sequence is TGCGCCAGCAGCTCGGGACAGTTCTATGGCTACACCTTC. Translated: CASSSGQFYGYTF.

The CDR3 spells CASSDTLQRSGNTIYF. The CDR3 DNA follows: TGTGCCAGCAGTGACACTTTACAGCGCTCTGGAAACACCATATATTTT. The chain carries TRBV9 and TRBJ1-3; D is unresolved. The CDR3 is 16 amino acids. The germline gives CDR1 SGDLS, CDR2 YYNGEE. The V and J ends lost 5 bases and 0 bases respectively, with 15 bases between them.

With respect to this clone: Germline is not matched at one junction end, which may reflect a read error. The chain recombines TRBV5-1 with TRBJ2-7; TRBD1 matches at 10 bases. The CDR3 spans 13 residues. The germline CDR1 and CDR2 sequences are SGHRS and YFSETQ. The CDR3 bases are TGTGCCAGCAGCGTGACAGGGGGCCACGAGCAGTACTTC. Its protein product is CASSVTGGHEQYF.

This chain uses TRBV6-5 with TRBJ2-1; D is ambiguous. The germline gives CDR1 MNHEY, CDR2 SVGAGI. V lost 7 bases and J 9 bases, leaving 10 bases between the germline ends. The CDR3 runs to 11 residues. Here the CDR3 reads CASIQDREQFF. CDR3 bases: TGTGCCAGCATCCAGGATCGTGAGCAGTTCTTC.

The chain has TRBV14 and TRBJ2-1; perhaps D is TRBD1 or TRBD2 (5 bases each). The CDR3 covers 17 residues. Deletions cut 4 bases from V and 1 base from J, with 17 bases between. Germline lookup yields CDR1 SGHDN and CDR2 FVKESK. Here the CDR3 DNA reads TGTGCCAGCAGCCCTCGACTGGGGACGCCTTCCTACAATGAGCAGTTCTTC. Its translation: CASSPRLGTPSYNEQFF. Using reference TRBV14 and TRBJ2-1 for the parts outside the CDR3, the full variable domain is EAGVTQFPSHSVIEKGQTVTLRCDPISGHDNLYWYRRVMGKEIKFLLHFVKESKQDESGMPNNRFLAERTGGTYSTLKVQPAELEDSGVYFCASSPRLGTPSYNEQFFGPGTRLTVL.